The next 26 T cell receptor beta chains were all read from a single sample in a study of CD8+ T cells in alopecia areata. The treatment denotes: oral pan-JAK inhibitor, 5-10 mg twice daily. In each case, RNA was isolated and then reverse transcribed into cDNA as the sequencing template. The repertoire was sequenced with immunoSEQ multiplex PCR; TCRdb's copy has only in-frame clones and lacks some. The table includes roughly 190,000 clones, about 60% detected once. The specimen was CD4+ T cells sorted from blood, collected at week 4, from a patient treated with tofacitinib. These TCRs come from a human donor with alopecia areata.

This clone was counted a single time. The V gene is TRBV27, the J gene TRBJ2-2; D is unclear. In germline, CDR1 is MNHEY, CDR2 SMNVEV (reference sequence). Trimming took off 0 bases at V and 2 bases at J, with 10 bases between the two ends. This CDR3 spans 16 amino acids. CDR3 residues: CASSLSGTVNTGELFF. The CDR3 DNA follows: TGTGCCAGCAGTTTATCGGGCACGGTTAACACCGGGGAGCTGTTTTTT.

This clone turned up a few times. This sequence joins TRBV30 and TRBJ2-7, with D possibly TRBD2 on 6 matching bases. Germline V gene data show CDR1 as GTSNPN and CDR2 as SVGIG (reference sequence). The CDR3 consists of 15 residues. The ends were cut back, 3 bases at V and 0 bases at J, with 15 bases in the middle. The CDR3 DNA reads as TGTGCCTGGAGCATTCACTACGGGAGCTCCTACGAGCAGTACTTC. This codes for CAWSIHYGSSYEQYF.

This chain uses TRBV6-6 with TRBJ1-1; 7 nucleotides agree with TRBD1. The CDR3 has 14 residues. Germline V CDR1 and CDR2: MNHNY, SVGAGI (reference sequence). With 6 bases clipped from V and 4 bases from J, the junction kept 8 bases outside the gene matches. The CDR3 loop is CASSSTGPTTEAFF. The CDR3 DNA reads TGTGCCAGCAGCTCGACAGGGCCGACCACTGAAGCTTTCTTT.

This rearrangement joins TRBV30 to TRBJ1-1; a possible D gene is TRBD1 (6 bases). Germline CDR1 reads GTSNPN; CDR2 reads SVGIG (reference sequence). V shed 5 bases and J shed 6 bases, with 16 bases lying between them. The CDR3 consists of 13 residues. CDR3 DNA: TGTGCCTGGGCCGGACAGCCAGGGGCTGAAGCTTTCTTT. It specifies CAWAGQPGAEAFF.

The V call is TRBV25-1, the J call TRBJ2-1, with D hard to call. This CDR3 region has 14 residues. With 2 bases removed from V and 2 bases from J, the gap between germline ends came to 7 bases. Germline V gene lookup returns CDR1 MGHDK and CDR2 SYGVNS. The CDR3 reads CASSEPLPYNEQFF. In nucleotides, the CDR3 is TGTGCCAGCAGTGAACCGCTTCCCTACAATGAGCAGTTCTTC.

The table lists this clone with a count of one. The chain carries TRBV7-2 and TRBJ1-3, with 8 positions matching TRBD1. With 2 bases clipped from V and 0 bases from J, the junction kept 6 bases outside the gene matches. Germline V gene lookup returns CDR1 SGHTA and CDR2 FQGNSA. This CDR3 comprises 17 residues. The CDR3 DNA sequence: TGTGCCAGCAGCTTAACCCAGGGGACAGGCTCTGGAAACACCATATATTTT. Protein sequence: CASSLTQGTGSGNTIYF.

This clone has only a few counts. V is TRBV29-1 and J is TRBJ2-5; 7 nucleotides align to TRBD1. Germline V lookup: CDR1 SQVTM, CDR2 ANQGSEA. This CDR3 comprises 14 residues. V trimming: 5 bases; J trimming: 2 bases; junction bases outside the gene matches: 8. The chain's CDR3 is CSVPAGTAQETQYF. CDR3 bases: TGCAGCGTTCCAGCCGGGACAGCGCAAGAGACCCAGTACTTC. The full variable domain, with the rest looked up from reference TRBV29-1 and TRBJ2-5, is SAVISQKPSRDICQRGTSLTIQCQVDSQVTMMFWYRQQPGQSLTLIATANQGSEATYESGFVIDKFPISRPNLTFSTLTVSNMSPEDSSIYLCSVPAGTAQETQYFGPGTRLLVL.

A note on this clone: The DNA is left out, because the CDR3 cannot be placed on it with certainty; the CDR3 is given as TCRdb lists it. The chain is built from TRBV19 and TRBJ1-2; the D call TRBD1 from the table was never checked on the DNA. The CDR3 has 14 amino acids, counting both end residues. CDR1 LNHDA and CDR2 SQIVND come from the germline V gene (reference sequence). The CDR3: CASTSDRGNYGYTF.

This clone was observed a handful of times. This chain joins TRBV29-1 and TRBJ2-5; 7 bases align to TRBD1. The CDR3 loop spans 13 amino acids. V trimming: 5 bases; J trimming: 5 bases; junction bases outside the gene matches: 8. Germline-derived CDR1 and CDR2 are SQVTM and ANQGSEA. Here the CDR3 reads CSVIGGGRETQYF. In DNA form, the CDR3 reads TGCAGCGTTATAGGGGGCGGTCGGGAGACCCAGTACTTC.

V and J are TRBV7-6 and TRBJ2-3, with D tentatively TRBD2 (5 bases). V was clipped by 5 bases and J by 3 bases, with 9 bases between them. This CDR3 is built from 13 residues. Germline assignment: CDR1 SGHVS and CDR2 FNYEAQ. For the CDR3, the DNA is TGTGCCAGCAGCCCCCGGGGTACAGATACGCAGTATTTT. Its translation: CASSPRGTDTQYF.

The genes are TRBV30 and TRBJ1-5; D may be TRBD1 (6 bases). Germline values: CDR1 GTSNPN, CDR2 SVGIG (reference sequence). Trimming left V 5 bases short and J 3 bases short, with 14 bases between. The CDR3 is made up of 14 amino acids. CDR3 sequence reads: CAWALGGNNQPQHF. The CDR3 nucleotides read TGTGCCTGGGCCTTGGGGGGCAACAATCAGCCCCAGCATTTT.

The chain uses TRBV7-3 and TRBJ2-3; unclear D gene. Germline loops: CDR1 SGHTA, CDR2 FQGTGA. Trimming removed 3 bases at V and 1 base at J, with 8 bases between. The CDR3 consists of 14 residues. The CDR3 here is CASSLSPGTDTQYF. The CDR3 DNA reads TGTGCCAGCAGCTTGTCCCCCGGCACAGATACGCAGTATTTT.

This clone was detected a few times. V usage is TRBV7-2 and J usage is TRBJ2-5; D uncertain. V was trimmed by 5 bases and J by 10 bases, leaving 14 bases between them. The germline V gene encodes CDR1 SGHTA and CDR2 FQGNSA. CDR3 length: 12 amino acids. The CDR3 loop reads CASSAATWGQYF. The CDR3 DNA reads as TGTGCCAGCAGCGCCGCGACTTGGGGCCAGTACTTC.

The rearrangement uses TRBV29-1 and TRBJ2-4; D is perhaps TRBD1 (6 bases). Trimming cost V 1 base and J 0 bases, with 16 bases left between them. The germline V gene has CDR1 SQVTM and CDR2 ANQGSEA. The CDR3 contains 17 residues. The CDR3 nucleotides are TGCAGCGTTGAAGTCTGGACAGCCACACTAGCCAAAAACATTCAGTACTTC. It is translated as CSVEVWTATLAKNIQYF.

The rearrangement links TRBV27 to TRBJ2-5; 7 positions match TRBD1. Losses at the gene ends were 5 bases for V and 1 base for J; bases not matched to a gene: 7. This CDR3 has 15 amino acids. CDR1 and CDR2 (germline): MNHEY, SMNVEV (reference sequence). The CDR3 here is CASSTRQGLQETQYF. The CDR3 region has the DNA TGTGCCAGCAGTACCAGACAGGGTCTCCAAGAGACCCAGTACTTC.

This sequence joins TRBV18 and TRBJ2-5; no firm D call. CDR3 length: 14 residues. The germline CDR1 and CDR2 sequences are KGHSH and LQKENI. The V end was cut by 8 bases, the J end by 1 base, with 14 bases between. The CDR3 DNA reads as TGTGCCAGCCAGCCCTCGGGCGGCCAAGAGACCCAGTACTTC. The encoded protein is CASQPSGGQETQYF. Full variable domain (missing parts from reference TRBV18 and TRBJ2-5): NAGVMQNPRHLVRRRGQEARLRCSPMKGHSHVYWYRQLPEEGLKFMVYLQKENIIDESGMPKERFSAEFPKEGPSILRIQQVVRGDSAAYFCASQPSGGQETQYFGPGTRLLVL.

The chain carries TRBV29-1 and TRBJ1-2, with a weak D call TRBD1 (6 bases). The CDR3 sequence is 11 residues long. Trimming took off 6 bases at V and 4 bases at J, with 9 bases between the two ends. CDR1 is SQVTM and CDR2 is ANQGSEA in the germline V gene. DNA of the CDR3: TGCAGCGTCTTGACAGGCTATGGCTACACCTTC. This codes for CSVLTGYGYTF.

This clone was found once. The chain uses TRBV25-1 and TRBJ1-1; D unclear. V was shortened by 7 bases and J by 1 base, with 10 bases between the two germline ends. Germline CDR1 MGHDK, CDR2 SYGVNS. The CDR3 is 13 residues long. The CDR3 is CASKEQTNTEAFF. CDR3 sequence (DNA): TGTGCCAGCAAGGAACAGACGAACACTGAAGCTTTCTTT.

The rearrangement links TRBV9 to TRBJ2-3; 10 bases are a match to TRBD2. The CDR3 has 15 amino acids. Germline V gene data show CDR1 as SGDLS and CDR2 as YYNGEE. V gave up 0 bases and J gave up 4 bases; unmatched junction bases: 2. CDR3 DNA: TGTGCCAGCAGCGTAGGGACTAGCGGACCAGATACGCAGTATTTT. It encodes CASSVGTSGPDTQYF.

The chain carries TRBV7-3 and TRBJ2-5; tentative D call: TRBD2 (5 bases). CDR3 length equals 15 residues. Germline CDR1 reads SGHTA; CDR2 reads FQGTGA. Trimming pared 6 bases from V and 5 bases from J, leaving 19 bases between. The CDR3 nucleotides are TGTGCCAGCAGTCCAACCGGACTGGGTGGTGAGACCCAGTACTTC. Residues: CASSPTGLGGETQYF.

This chain uses TRBV5-1 with TRBJ1-5; D gene unclear. This CDR3 is 15 amino acids long. V was clipped by 1 base and J by 1 base, with 9 bases between them. Germline V gene lookup returns CDR1 SGHRS and CDR2 YFSETQ. The CDR3 spells CASSLSPASNQPQHF. DNA of the CDR3: TGCGCCAGCAGCTTGTCTCCAGCGAGCAATCAGCCCCAGCATTTT.

The rearrangement joins TRBV9 to TRBJ2-1; the D gene is possibly TRBD2 (5 bases). From germline, CDR1 is SGDLS and CDR2 YYNGEE. This CDR3 has 13 residues. V lost 2 bases to trimming and J lost 9 bases, with 12 bases between them. CDR3 coding DNA: TGTGCCAGCAGCGTCGCCGAGGCGGGTGAGCAGTTCTTC. Encoded protein: CASSVAEAGEQFF.

The chain joins TRBV14 to TRBJ1-1, with D unclear. Germline CDR1 reads SGHDN; CDR2 reads FVKESK. This CDR3 has 14 amino acids. The V and J ends lost 4 bases and 10 bases respectively, with 19 bases between them. CDR3 sequence (DNA): TGTGCCAGCAGCCCTAGCCCACAGAGTCGGGGAGCTTTCTTT. Its protein product is CASSPSPQSRGAFF.

V and J are TRBV7-2 and TRBJ2-6, with D perhaps matching TRBD1 (6 bases). CDR1 is SGHTA, CDR2 FQGNSA, per germline. The CDR3 runs to 15 residues. V was trimmed by 5 bases and J by 4 bases, leaving 12 bases between them. The CDR3 protein is CASSTQGPGANVLTF. The CDR3 bases are TGTGCCAGCAGCACACAGGGCCCCGGGGCCAACGTCCTGACTTTC.

The chain recombines TRBV9 with TRBJ2-1; D unclear. The germline CDR1 and CDR2 sequences are SGDLS and YYNGEE. Trimming removed 7 bases from V and 4 bases from J, with 18 bases in between. This CDR3 spans 15 amino acids. The chain's CDR3 is CASAQDPARYNEQFF. In DNA, the CDR3 is TGTGCCAGCGCGCAGGACCCTGCACGATACAATGAGCAGTTCTTC. Full variable domain (outside the CDR3, taken from reference TRBV9 and TRBJ2-1): DSGVTQTPKHLITATGQRVTLRCSPRSGDLSVYWYQQSLDQGLQFLIQYYNGEERAKGNILERFSAQQFPDLHSELNLSSLELGDSALYFCASAQDPARYNEQFFGPGTRLTVL.

This clone was observed a few times. This sequence joins TRBV2 and TRBJ2-2; 10 bases map to TRBD1. Per the germline V gene, CDR1 is SNHLY and CDR2 is FYNNEI. V dropped 6 bases and J dropped 7; count of bases not matched to a gene: 11. This CDR3 region has 16 residues. The CDR3 region is CASSVGRQGAGGELFF. In DNA, the CDR3 is TGTGCCAGCAGCGTCGGGAGACAGGGGGCTGGCGGGGAGCTGTTTTTT.